One TCR beta chain is described in this entry. Germline values: CDR1 SEHNR, CDR2 FQNEAQ (reference sequence). There are 17 residues in the CDR3. Trimming at V came to 4 bases and at J to 0 bases, leaving 7 bases not matched to a gene. The data were taken from a study of OX40 agonist ivuxolimab in advanced cancers. Across the study: Intravenous ivuxolimab at 0.01 to 10 mg/kg was given to patients every 2 weeks.

Repertoires were generated with immunoSEQ multiplex PCR, while TCRdb's copy carries only in-frame clones and drops some. This table has about 62,000 clones, approximately 90% appearing once. This TCR came from an adult with an advanced solid tumor such as melanoma, head and neck, liver or kidney cancer. Sequencing was performed on CD4+ or CD8+ T cells sorted from blood, taken in a trial of the OX40 agonist ivuxolimab. The J gene is TRBJ2-2, the V gene TRBV7-9; 8 bases line up with TRBD2. The CDR3 sequence: CASSSRGTRSNTGELFF. CDR3 nucleotide sequence: TGTGCCAGCAGCTCTAGGGGGACTAGATCGAACACCGGGGAGCTGTTTTTT.